The source of this T cell receptor (beta chain) is a study of blood T cell repertoires in COVID-19. On the study more broadly: Spain, Italy and the United States supplied samples that represented acute and convalescent COVID-19. T cells, B-cell-depleted T cells, or PBMCs supplied cDNA or gDNA.

As processed by the authors: The assay estimated nucleated cells by amplifying reference gene primers. Assay: immunoSEQ multiplex PCR; the TCRdb copy retains only in-frame clones and omits some. The V and J calls and clone size are taken from that table; D and trimming were inferred from the DNA. The repertoire holds 300,000 to 450,000 clones, with roughly 77% as singletons. Trimming at V came to 0 bases and at J to 4 bases, leaving 1 base not matched to a gene. This CDR3 region has 16 residues. CDR1 and CDR2 (germline): MNHEY, SVGAGI. This sequence joins TRBV6-5 and TRBJ2-3, with 13 bases aligning to TRBD2. Input material: peripheral blood. The receptor was derived from a human donor with acute or convalescent COVID-19. The donor label of this sample is uncertain. The CDR3 nucleotides read TGTGCCAGCAGTTACTCAACTAGCGGGAGGGCAGATACGCAGTATTTT. Its protein product is CASSYSTSGRADTQYF.